The sequence of this T cell receptor (beta chain) was determined in a study of cytomegalovirus exposure and HLA in healthy donors. The CDR3 loop spans 15 amino acids. Germline V gene data show CDR1 as MNHEY and CDR2 as SVGAGI. Trimming pared 8 bases from V and 7 bases from J, leaving 20 bases between. As concerns this clone: Its cognate antigen is unknown.

60 Vbeta and 13 Jbeta primers were used in PCR. Only in-frame clones appear in the TCRdb table, and some are missing; sequencing was by immunoSEQ multiplex PCR. The table lists 150,000 to 200,000 clones, roughly four fifths of them singletons, with 0.9% to 1% in the top ten. Points from the study as a whole: Being productive about 90% or about 30% of the time was typical of most TCR beta V segments in an earlier analysis.

V and J are TRBV6-5 and TRBJ1-4; D might be TRBD1 (6 bases). Sequenced: PBMCs. The clonotype comes from a girl aged 2 to 9 in good health and CMV-seropositive. The CDR3: CASGTQGTWVEKLFF. CDR3 sequence (DNA): TGTGCCAGCGGAACTCAGGGGACGTGGGTTGAAAAACTGTTTTTT.